These 5 T cell receptor beta chains originate from one sample sequenced in a study of cytomegalovirus exposure and HLA in healthy donors. In the PCR, 60 Vbeta and 13 Jbeta primers were used. Data came from immunoSEQ multiplex PCR; TCRdb stores just in-frame clones and leaves some out. Of approximately 240,000 clones listed, about four fifths are singletons. The specimen sequenced was PBMCs. Receptor source: a woman in her forties in good health and CMV-seropositive.

The chain joins TRBV9 to TRBJ1-6; perhaps TRBD1 as D (5 bases). CDR3 length: 14 amino acids. The germline CDR1 and CDR2 sequences are SGDLS and YYNGEE. The germline V and J ends were trimmed by 3 bases and 5 bases, with 9 bases remaining between them. The DNA of the CDR3 is TGTGCCAGCAGCGCGCGGGGGGATAATTCACCCCTCCACTTT. It encodes CASSARGDNSPLHF.

The rearrangement joins TRBV2 to TRBJ1-1; 7 nucleotides line up with TRBD1. The CDR3 covers 16 residues. J gave up 1 base and V 2 bases, and 7 bases lay outside the gene matches. Germline CDR1 reads SNHLY; CDR2 reads FYNNEI. CDR3 nucleotide sequence: TGTGCCAGCAGTGAAAGACAGGGAGCGGGGAACACTGAAGCTTTCTTT. It is translated as CASSERQGAGNTEAFF. The whole variable domain, filled in from reference TRBV2 and TRBJ1-1, reads EPEVTQTPSHQVTQMGQEVILRCVPISNHLYFYWYRQILGQKVEFLVSFYNNEISEKSEIFDDQFSVERPDGSNFTLKIRSTKLEDSAMYFCASSERQGAGNTEAFFGQGTRLTVV.

The V and J genes are TRBV10-3 and TRBJ2-7, with 8 bases matching TRBD1. With V trimmed by 8 bases and J by 5 bases, 17 bases remained unmatched. This CDR3 comprises 16 residues. CDR1 is ENHRY, CDR2 SYGVKD, per germline. This chain's CDR3 is CAIGDRGLGKMDEQYF. CDR3 DNA sequence: TGTGCCATCGGCGACAGGGGCCTCGGTAAGATGGACGAGCAGTACTTC.

The rearrangement uses TRBV7-3 and TRBJ2-1, with a tentative D call TRBD2 (5 bases). The V and J ends lost 3 bases and 2 bases respectively, with 11 bases between them. The CDR3 has 15 residues. Germline V gives CDR1 SGHTA, CDR2 FQGTGA. The CDR3 is CASSFGLLPYNEQFF. The CDR3 DNA reads as TGTGCCAGCAGCTTCGGACTTTTGCCCTACAATGAGCAGTTCTTC.

V is TRBV7-9 and J is TRBJ1-2, with D tentatively TRBD1 (6 bases). This CDR3 comprises 15 residues. The V and J ends lost 1 base and 7 bases respectively, with 16 bases between them. Germline assignment: CDR1 SEHNR and CDR2 FQNEAQ (reference sequence). CDR3 amino acids: CASSLVTGGASGYTF. In nucleotides, the CDR3 is TGTGCCAGCAGCTTAGTTACGGGGGGGGCCTCTGGCTACACCTTC.